The clone carrying this T cell receptor beta chain was detected ten times or more. The antigen is undetermined. The data were obtained in a study of response to subunit inactivated influenza vaccine. General observations from the study: It was suggested by the authors that few new T cells are recruited by each seasonal influenza vaccination.

MiXCR, applied by TCRdb to the RT-PCR reads, yields one record per CDR3 protein. Found here are about 800,000 distinct CDR3 sequences, approximately 21% of them singletons; the top ten hold approximately 10%. The CDR3 sequence is 16 residues long. Deletions cut 4 bases from V and 1 base from J, with 14 bases between. The chain has TRBV12-3 or TRBV12-4 and TRBJ1-3; D remains ambiguous. This clonotype was obtained from a man aged 50 to 59 who received an inactivated influenza vaccine. The sequences come from PBMCs from blood, collected roughly 5 days after vaccination. CDR3 amino acids: CASSSLAVRSGNTIYF. CDR3 in DNA: TGTGCCAGCAGTTCCCTCGCAGTCAGGTCTGGAAACACCATATATTTT.